This T cell receptor (beta chain) was sequenced for a study of post-analysis software for immune sequencing data. This clonotype has more than one count but fewer than ten. Its antigen remains unidentified. The CDR3 is 16 residues long. The germline V gene encodes CDR1 SGHTA and CDR2 FQGNSA. V shed 5 bases and J 3 bases; nucleotides not matched to a gene: 8. Incorporated into the TCR beta cDNA libraries were unique molecular identifiers, which served to reduce PCR and sequencing biases. One entry per CDR3 protein results from TCRdb running MiXCR on the PCR reads. The data hold 820,000 or so distinct CDR3 sequences, with 53% observed a single time. Study-wide points: Compared with controls, patients had more of five or six TRBV segments, including TRBV5-6, TRBV5-1 and TRBV20-1. Co-batched samples clustered tightly together by F measure. Significantly decreased normalized Chao1 diversity was recorded for multiple sclerosis patients relative to controls.

Material: blood. V and J are TRBV7-2 and TRBJ2-3; 10 bases are shared with TRBD2. The sequence was collected from a girl aged 5 to 17 with multiple sclerosis. The CDR3 loop reads CASSLKAGGPTDTQYF. The CDR3 bases are TGTGCCAGCAGCCTAAAAGCGGGGGGGCCGACAGATACGCAGTATTTT.